These 8 T cell receptor beta chains were sequenced from one sample in a study of blood T cell repertoires in COVID-19. Sequencing used immunoSEQ multiplex PCR; TCRdb keeps in-frame clones, though not all of them. The sample includes 100,000 or so clones, around four fifths of them seen just once. Material: peripheral blood. The receptors shown here come from a woman aged 70 to 79 with active or convalescent COVID-19.

The J gene is TRBJ2-5, the V gene TRBV2; 10 bases match TRBD1. Germline CDR1 and CDR2: SNHLY and FYNNEI. Losses at the gene ends were 5 bases for V and 5 bases for J; bases not matched to a gene: 8. The CDR3 extends over 15 amino acids. CDR3 nucleotides: TGTGCCAGCAGTTATGACAGGGGGCTAAGGGAGACCCAGTACTTC. Translating it yields CASSYDRGLRETQYF.

V and J are TRBV6-5 and TRBJ2-5; 7 positions match TRBD1. The V segment lost 6 bases and the J segment 2 bases; nucleotides outside the gene matches: 3. CDR1 MNHEY and CDR2 SVGAGI come from the germline V gene. The CDR3 totals 13 residues. CDR3 sequence: CASRGDRQETQYF. The CDR3 DNA sequence: TGTGCCAGCAGGGGGGACAGACAAGAGACCCAGTACTTC.

This clone was detected once. The rearrangement joins TRBV7-2 to TRBJ2-1; 12 nucleotides match TRBD2. Germline CDR1 reads SGHTA; CDR2 reads FQGNSA. V dropped 5 bases and J dropped 2; count of bases not matched to a gene: 4. This CDR3 has 16 residues. CDR3 region: CASSPSSGGAYNEQFF. The CDR3 DNA reads TGTGCCAGCAGCCCCTCTAGCGGGGGGGCCTACAATGAGCAGTTCTTC.

This clone was picked up one time. The rearrangement joins TRBV5-1 to TRBJ2-1; 13 bases map to TRBD2. The V and J ends lost 4 bases and 4 bases, in that order; junction bases with no gene match: 5. The CDR3 contains 16 residues. From germline, CDR1 is SGHRS and CDR2 YFSETQ. This CDR3 reads CASSLTSGGPYNEQFF. CDR3 DNA: TGCGCCAGCAGCCTGACTAGCGGGGGGCCTTACAATGAGCAGTTCTTC.

This chain links TRBV7-2 with TRBJ2-5, with D perhaps matching TRBD2 (5 bases). The CDR3 sequence is 14 residues long. Per the germline V gene, CDR1 is SGHTA and CDR2 is FQGNSA. V lost 1 base to trimming and J lost 4 bases, with 10 bases between them. CDR3 DNA sequence: TGTGCCAGCAGCTTAGGGTCTAGCCGAGAGACCCAGTACTTC. Translated: CASSLGSSRETQYF.

The chain is built from TRBV19 and TRBJ1-2; D remains ambiguous. Germline loops: CDR1 LNHDA, CDR2 SQIVND (reference sequence). The CDR3 sequence is 14 residues long. V lost 11 bases, J lost 1 base, and 17 bases lay in between. CDR3 sequence reads: CAAAGRNSNYGYTF. DNA of the CDR3: TGTGCCGCCGCCGGGAGGAACAGTAACTATGGCTACACCTTC. Based on the CDR3 plus reference TRBV19 and TRBJ1-2, the full variable domain is DGGITQSPKYLFRKEGQNVTLSCEQNLNHDAMYWYRQDPGQGLRLIYYSQIVNDFQKGDIAEGYSVSREKKESFPLTVTSAQKNPTAFYLCAAAGRNSNYGYTFGSGTRLTVV.

The J gene is TRBJ1-4, the V gene TRBV5-4; D uncertain. This CDR3 region has 15 residues. Trimming removed 0 bases at V and 0 bases at J, with 6 bases between. The germline CDR1 and CDR2 sequences are SGHNT and YYREEE (reference sequence). The CDR3: CASSLGGATNEKLFF. The CDR3 nucleotides are TGTGCCAGCAGCTTGGGCGGGGCAACTAATGAAAAACTGTTTTTT.

This chain uses TRBV11-2 with TRBJ2-4; 7 positions agree with TRBD2. This CDR3 contains 18 residues. V was pared by 0 bases and J by 1 base, with 9 bases of the junction left unmatched. Germline CDR1 and CDR2: SGHAT and FQNNGV. CDR3: CASSLEGGKGTAKNIQYF. CDR3 nucleotides: TGTGCCAGCAGCTTAGAGGGGGGGAAGGGGACGGCCAAAAACATTCAGTACTTC.